The 28 T cell receptor beta chains presented below share a single source sample, sequenced in a study of CD8+ T cells in alopecia areata. RNA extraction and reverse transcription yielded cDNA as sequencing template. TCRdb's copy holds only in-frame clones and misses some; the assay was immunoSEQ multiplex PCR. The sample records roughly 150,000 clones, about 90% being singletons. The source was CD8+ T cells sorted from blood, collected at week 0. These receptors were collected from a human donor with alopecia areata.

The genes are TRBV29-1 and TRBJ2-1; TRBD1 matches 8 bases. V was pared by 0 bases and J by 7 bases, with 14 bases of the junction left unmatched. In germline, CDR1 is SQVTM, CDR2 ANQGSEA. This CDR3 contains 17 residues. For the CDR3, the DNA is TGCAGCGTTGAAGATCCTCTAGTGGGACAGGCTAGGAATGAGCAGTTCTTC. It codes for CSVEDPLVGQARNEQFF.

The genes are TRBV9 and TRBJ1-1, with a tentative D call TRBD1 (6 bases). CDR1 and CDR2 (germline): SGDLS, YYNGEE. V lost 3 bases and J lost 7, with 10 bases in between. CDR3 length equals 12 residues. CDR3 region: CASSAGGSEAFF. The CDR3 nucleotides read TGTGCCAGCAGCGCCGGGGGCAGTGAAGCTTTCTTT. The full variable domain, completed using reference TRBV9 and TRBJ1-1, is DSGVTQTPKHLITATGQRVTLRCSPRSGDLSVYWYQQSLDQGLQFLIQYYNGEERAKGNILERFSAQQFPDLHSELNLSSLELGDSALYFCASSAGGSEAFFGQGTRLTVV.

The DNA of the CDR3 is TGTGCCAGCAGCCCTCGACCGACAGGGGGGGACTATGGCTACACCTTC. Translated, it gives CASSPRPTGGDYGYTF. The rearrangement uses TRBV7-6 and TRBJ1-2; TRBD1 matches at 9 bases. Germline V lookup: CDR1 SGHVS, CDR2 FNYEAQ. V shed 5 bases and J 3 bases; nucleotides not matched to a gene: 10. CDR3 length: 16 amino acids.

The chain combines TRBV19 with TRBJ1-2, with D unclear. Germline V CDR1 and CDR2: LNHDA, SQIVND (reference sequence). V lost 9 bases to trimming and J lost 5 bases, with 19 bases between them. The CDR3 is made up of 14 amino acids. The CDR3 bases are TGTGCCAGCGGAGAATCGCGGCGATTGTATGGCTACACCTTC. This sequence encodes CASGESRRLYGYTF.

The chain couples TRBV27 to TRBJ2-7; D possibly corresponds to TRBD2 (7 bases). Trimming stripped 7 bases from V and 0 bases from J, with 10 bases between. Germline CDR1 is MNHEY and CDR2 is SMNVEV (reference sequence). The CDR3 extends over 13 amino acids. The CDR3 bases are TGTGCCAGCATAGGGGGGGACTCCTACGAGCAGTACTTC. Translated, it gives CASIGGDSYEQYF.

The sample holds one count of this clone. V and J are TRBV14 and TRBJ2-3, with D perhaps TRBD2 (5 bases). This CDR3 is built from 13 residues. Per the germline V gene, CDR1 is SGHDN and CDR2 is FVKESK. V lost 4 bases, J lost 7 bases, and 12 bases lay in between. The CDR3: CASSPGMTNTQYF. CDR3 nucleotides: TGTGCCAGCAGCCCGGGGATGACAAATACGCAGTATTTT.

J is TRBJ1-1 and V is TRBV2; no firm D call. CDR1 and CDR2 from the germline V gene are SNHLY and FYNNEI. V dropped 3 bases and J dropped 4 bases, with 12 bases sitting between them. The CDR3 spans 14 residues. For the CDR3, the DNA is TGTGCCAGCAGTGATAATGGGGTCAGCACTGAAGCTTTCTTT. It specifies CASSDNGVSTEAFF.

This chain connects TRBV5-1 to TRBJ2-7; TRBD2 matches at 9 bases. V lost 7 bases and J lost 2; bases outside the gene matches: 4. The germline V gene has CDR1 SGHRS and CDR2 YFSETQ. The CDR3 runs to 13 residues. CDR3 region: CASQAGGAYEQYF. CDR3 nucleotides: TGCGCCAGCCAAGCGGGAGGTGCCTACGAGCAGTACTTC.

As to this clone: Other DNA sequences in this specimen translate into the identical CDR3. The chain is built from TRBV29-1 and TRBJ2-7; D is ambiguous. Germline values: CDR1 SQVTM, CDR2 ANQGSEA. V lost 0 bases, J lost 3 bases, and 3 bases lay in between. The CDR3 length is 11 residues. CDR3 amino acids: CSVEDSYEQYF. The DNA of the CDR3 is TGCAGCGTTGAAGACAGCTACGAGCAGTACTTC.

This chain joins TRBV5-4 and TRBJ2-2; no reliable D call. Trimming stripped 0 bases from V and 1 base from J, with 4 bases between. Germline lookup yields CDR1 SGHNT and CDR2 YYREEE (reference sequence). CDR3 length: 14 residues. The CDR3 coding sequence is TGTGCCAGCAGCTTGGCAGAGAACACCGGGGAGCTGTTTTTT. Translation gives CASSLAENTGELFF. Combining the CDR3 with reference TRBV5-4 and TRBJ2-2 gives the whole variable domain ETGVTQSPTHLIKTRGQQVTLRCSSQSGHNTVSWYQQALGQGPQFIFQYYREEENGRGNFPPRFSGLQFPNYSSELNVNALELDDSALYLCASSLAENTGELFFGEGSRLTVL.

The chain employs TRBV9 and TRBJ2-7; D is unclear. The CDR3 totals 17 residues. V lost 0 bases, J lost 5 bases, and 21 bases lay in between. Germline V lookup: CDR1 SGDLS, CDR2 YYNGEE. The CDR3 reads CASSVVKSGHPMDEQYF. The CDR3 DNA reads as TGTGCCAGCAGCGTAGTAAAGTCGGGTCACCCCATGGACGAGCAGTACTTC.

The chain uses TRBV29-1 and TRBJ1-2, with 9 bases aligning to TRBD1. V gave up 7 bases and J gave up 6 bases; unmatched junction bases: 6. Germline V CDR1 and CDR2: SQVTM, ANQGSEA. The CDR3 contains 12 residues. This CDR3 reads CSAITGGDGYTF. The CDR3 DNA sequence: TGCAGCGCCATCACAGGGGGCGATGGCTACACCTTC. The full variable domain, in which reference TRBV29-1 and TRBJ1-2 provide the parts outside the CDR3, is SAVISQKPSRDICQRGTSLTIQCQVDSQVTMMFWYRQQPGQSLTLIATANQGSEATYESGFVIDKFPISRPNLTFSTLTVSNMSPEDSSIYLCSAITGGDGYTFGSGTRLTVV.

The genes are TRBV11-2 and TRBJ2-7; D may correspond to TRBD1 or TRBD2 (5 bases each). The CDR3 has 14 amino acids. V lost 1 base, J lost 2 bases, and 9 bases lay in between. Per germline, CDR1 SGHAT and CDR2 FQNNGV. The DNA of the CDR3 is TGTGCCAGCAGCTTAGTGGGACGGCCCTACGAGCAGTACTTC. Translation: CASSLVGRPYEQYF.

CDR3 sequence: CASSEGRGANVLTF. CDR3 sequence (DNA): TGTGCCAGCAGTGAAGGGCGTGGGGCCAACGTCCTGACTTTC. V gene TRBV6-1 combines with J gene TRBJ2-6; D not resolved. From germline, CDR1 is MNHNS and CDR2 SASEGT. V was pared by 1 base and J by 3 bases, with 4 bases between. The CDR3 covers 14 residues.

This chain links TRBV29-1 with TRBJ2-7; the match to TRBD1 covers 8 bases. The J segment lost 0 bases and the V segment lost 5 bases, leaving 3 bases of the junction unmatched. The germline V gene encodes CDR1 SQVTM and CDR2 ANQGSEA. The CDR3 sequence is 13 residues long. The DNA of the CDR3 is TGCAGCGTTCTGGACAGGGACTCCTACGAGCAGTACTTC. Protein sequence: CSVLDRDSYEQYF.

This sequence joins TRBV6-5 and TRBJ2-2, with 8 positions matching TRBD1. The V gene end was trimmed by 7 bases and the J gene end by 6 bases; junction bases not matched to a gene: 10. CDR3 length: 15 amino acids. CDR1 is MNHEY, CDR2 SVGAGI, per germline. CDR3 nucleotide sequence: TGTGCCAGCAACCCGGGACAGGTGACCCCCGGGGAGCTGTTTTTT. This gives the protein CASNPGQVTPGELFF.

The J gene is TRBJ2-5, the V gene TRBV6-5; 9 positions match TRBD2. Looked up from germline, CDR1 is MNHEY and CDR2 is SVGAGI. The CDR3 consists of 15 residues. J gave up 2 bases and V 2 bases, and 3 bases lay outside the gene matches. DNA for the CDR3: TGTGCCAGCAGTTACCGCGGGGGGGGACAAGAGACCCAGTACTTC. It yields the protein CASSYRGGGQETQYF.

The V call is TRBV29-1, the J call TRBJ2-2, with D uncertain. The CDR3 consists of 11 residues. Trimming cost V 5 bases and J 8 bases, with 9 bases left between them. Germline V gene data show CDR1 as SQVTM and CDR2 as ANQGSEA. The CDR3 nucleotides are TGCAGCGTTTTGGTCCTGGGGGAGCTGTTTTTT. Protein sequence: CSVLVLGELFF.

Comment on this clone: This sample also contains other DNA sequences that code for the same CDR3. The chain joins TRBV19 to TRBJ2-7; D is perhaps TRBD2 (6 bases). Trimming took off 6 bases at V and 4 bases at J, with 16 bases between the two ends. The germline V gene encodes CDR1 LNHDA and CDR2 SQIVND (reference sequence). The length of the CDR3 is 14 residues. CDR3 amino acids: CASSIMDGRYEQYF. For the CDR3, the DNA is TGTGCCAGTAGCATAATGGATGGGAGGTACGAGCAGTACTTC.

For this clone: Mismatch with germline at one junction end may stem from a read error. The chain links TRBV5-6 to TRBJ2-7, with D perhaps TRBD2 (6 bases). The CDR3 consists of 13 residues. Germline assignment: CDR1 SGHDT and CDR2 YYEEEE. The CDR3 DNA reads as TGTGCCTGCAGCTCCCGGGGGAGCTACGAGCAGTACTTC. This sequence encodes CACSSRGSYEQYF.

The chain links TRBV19 to TRBJ1-4, with 7 bases matching TRBD1. Trimming took 11 bases from V and 3 from J; bases not matched to a gene: 6. This CDR3 region has 13 residues. The germline gives CDR1 LNHDA, CDR2 SQIVND (reference sequence). As DNA, the CDR3 is TGTGCCGGGCCGGGACAGCCTAATGAAAAACTGTTTTTT. This encodes CAGPGQPNEKLFF.

The chain has TRBV27 and TRBJ2-3; D possibly corresponds to TRBD2 (6 bases). V lost 3 bases to trimming and J lost 2 bases, with 9 bases between them. Germline V gene sequence: CDR1 MNHEY, CDR2 SMNVEV (reference sequence). The CDR3 extends over 14 amino acids. The CDR3 reads CASSLGLYTDTQYF. As DNA, the CDR3 is TGTGCCAGCAGTTTGGGACTCTACACAGATACGCAGTATTTT.

This chain uses TRBV30 with TRBJ1-1; TRBD1 might be the D (5 bases). From germline, CDR1 is GTSNPN and CDR2 SVGIG (reference sequence). Deletions cut 2 bases from V and 4 bases from J, with 11 bases between. This CDR3 has 13 residues. The CDR3 DNA follows: TGTGCCTGGAGTAGATTTGGGGGCACTGAAGCTTTCTTT. It yields the protein CAWSRFGGTEAFF.

This sequence joins TRBV4-1 and TRBJ2-2, with a possible D match to TRBD2 (5 bases). CDR3 length: 18 residues. The germline CDR1 and CDR2 sequences are MGHRA and YSYEKL. V was clipped by 2 bases and J by 1 base, with 17 bases between them. This chain's CDR3 is CASSQLTTGIGNTGELFF. The CDR3 nucleotides are TGCGCCAGCAGCCAATTGACTACTGGGATCGGGAACACCGGGGAGCTGTTTTTT.

The chain has TRBV7-9 and TRBJ1-5, with D possibly being TRBD1 (5 bases). The germline V gene encodes CDR1 SEHNR and CDR2 FQNEAQ (reference sequence). There are 15 residues in the CDR3. V gave up 4 bases and J gave up 5 bases, with 15 bases separating them. CDR3 sequence: CASSSVGDGHQPQHF. DNA of the CDR3: TGTGCCAGCAGCTCGGTTGGGGACGGCCATCAGCCCCAGCATTTT.

In DNA, the CDR3 is TGTGCCAGCAGCCCCCCCCGTAGCGAAGCCAAAAACATTCAGTACTTC. Protein sequence: CASSPPRSEAKNIQYF. The rearrangement joins TRBV11-3 to TRBJ2-4, with D tentatively TRBD2 (5 bases). The CDR3 is 16 residues long. V shed 5 bases and J shed 0 bases, with 14 bases lying between them. The germline V gene encodes CDR1 SGHNT and CDR2 YENEEA.

Here the CDR3 reads CASSLGPYLTYEQYF. The CDR3 DNA is TGTGCCAGCAGTTTGGGGCCGTACCTAACCTACGAGCAGTACTTC. The rearrangement joins TRBV27 to TRBJ2-7; the D gene is possibly TRBD1 (5 bases). The V and J ends lost 3 bases and 2 bases respectively, with 14 bases between them. The CDR3 consists of 15 residues. CDR1 MNHEY and CDR2 SMNVEV come from the germline V gene (reference sequence).

This clone has a handful of counts. V and J are TRBV4-1 and TRBJ2-3; 9 bases are a match to TRBD1. CDR1 is MGHRA and CDR2 is YSYEKL in the germline V gene. The CDR3 loop spans 14 amino acids. J lost 3 bases, V lost 8 bases, and 6 bases had no gene match. The CDR3 reads CASGDRVTTDTQYF. As DNA, the CDR3 is TGCGCCAGCGGGGACAGGGTTACGACAGATACGCAGTATTTT.